One T cell receptor beta chain is described in this entry. This sample stems from a study of shared clonotypes between healthy human individuals. V shed 3 bases and J shed 2 bases, with 17 bases lying between them. The germline V gene has CDR1 MDHEN and CDR2 SYDVKM. The CDR3 is 16 residues long. Assay: immunoSEQ multiplex PCR; the TCRdb copy retains only in-frame clones and omits some. The profile covers about 530,000 clones, with about 96% appearing a single time and approximately 0.062% taken by the ten largest. The rearrangement links TRBV28 to TRBJ2-7; possible D gene TRBD2, 6 bases. This TCR derives from a woman aged 30 to 39 in good health. Sample: naive CD4+ T cells sorted from blood. The subset was: CD45RA+ positively selected. The CDR3 loop reads CASSLLRAGPPYEQYF. As DNA, the CDR3 is TGTGCCAGCAGTTTGTTGAGAGCGGGTCCTCCCTACGAGCAGTACTTC.